This is a list of T cell receptor beta chains from one sample in a study of blood T cell repertoires in COVID-19. Profiled with immunoSEQ multiplex PCR; TCRdb holds only in-frame clones, not every one. The table records about 73,000 clones, roughly 80% of them present only once. Specimen: peripheral blood. Source of these receptors: a woman aged 60-75 years with acute or convalescent COVID-19. Each CDR3 is given with its conserved first and last residue. The order of the fields is V gene, J gene, clone size, D gene, CDR3 DNA, CDR3 protein. D genes are given only for firm matches. The size entry is marked missing in some rows and otherwise reads once, few, many or a size class.

>TRBV30|TRBJ1-4|NA|NA
TGTGCCTGGAATCCAGGGTTGGGGGAAAAACTGTTTTTT
CAWNPGLGEKLFF
>TRBV5-1|TRBJ2-2|few|TRBD1
TGCGCCAGCAGGTTGACAGGGGTTGATACCGGGGAGCTGTTTTTT
CASRLTGVDTGELFF
>TRBV6-1|TRBJ1-5|few|TRBD1
TGTGCCAGCAGTGAACGACAGGGGGCCTTAGCCCAGCATTTT
CASSERQGALAQHF
>TRBV7-9|TRBJ2-1|NA|NA
TGTGCCAGCAGCCCGCGTAATGAGCAGTTCTTC
CASSPRNEQFF
>TRBV6-2/TRBV6-3|TRBJ2-1|NA|TRBD1
TGTGCCAGCAGCTCCGACAGGGGGCTACACAATGAGCAGTTCTTC
CASSSDRGLHNEQFF
>TRBV6-1|TRBJ2-6|NA|NA
TGTGTCAGCAGTGTAATCAGGGGTACCTCTGGGGCCAACGTCCTGACTTTC
CVSSVIRGTSGANVLTF
>TRBV30|TRBJ2-3|NA|NA
TGTGCCTGGACTCGCGGAGGCACAGATACGCAGTATTTT
CAWTRGGTDTQYF
>TRBV6-6|TRBJ2-2|once|NA
TGTGCCAGCAGTTACTCTAGGGGCGTAAAGGCCGGGGAGCTGTTTTTT
CASSYSRGVKAGELFF
>TRBV18|TRBJ1-5|NA|NA
TGTGCCAGCTGGGAGGGGAACAATCAGCCCCAGCATTTT
CASWEGNNQPQHF
>TRBV5-4|TRBJ1-6|NA|TRBD1
TGTGCCAGCAGCGGGTTCGCTGGGGGACAGGCCTATAATTCACCCCTCCACTTT
CASSGFAGGQAYNSPLHF
>TRBV18|TRBJ2-2|few|NA
TGTGCCAGCTCACCTCTTAGGGTAGCGCGGTACACCGGGGAGCTGTTTTTT
CASSPLRVARYTGELFF
>TRBV6-5|TRBJ1-1|few|NA
TGTGCCAGCAGTTACCGGGGGAACACTGAAGCTTTCTTT
CASSYRGNTEAFF
>TRBV5-5|TRBJ2-1|NA|TRBD2
TGTGCCAGCAGCTCTTCAGCGGGGGGCACCTACAATGAGCAGTTCTTC
CASSSSAGGTYNEQFF
>TRBV18|TRBJ2-3|NA|NA
TGTGCCAGCTCACCACCCAGGGGAGTTAATCAAGATACGCAGTATTTT
CASSPPRGVNQDTQYF
>TRBV5-1|TRBJ2-2|once|TRBD2
TGCGCCAGCAGCTTGAGAAGCGGGAATACCGGGGAGCTGTTTTTT
CASSLRSGNTGELFF
>TRBV6-5|TRBJ2-3|NA|TRBD1
TGTGCCAGCAGACGACAGGGGACAGATACGCAGTATTTT
CASRRQGTDTQYF
>TRBV2|TRBJ2-3|NA|NA
TGTGCCAGCAGTGAAGCGCGGGGCAGCACAGATACGCAGTATTTT
CASSEARGSTDTQYF
>TRBV9|TRBJ1-1|NA|NA
TGTGCCAGCAGCGTAGGAGCGCAGGGGCACACTGAAGCTTTCTTT
CASSVGAQGHTEAFF
>TRBV19|TRBJ1-2|NA|TRBD1
TGTGCCAGTAGTCCAGGGGGCGCGAGCTATGGCTACACCTTC
CASSPGGASYGYTF
>TRBV3-1/TRBV3-2|TRBJ2-1|NA|NA
TGTGCCAGCAGCCAAGTAATGGGGGCGGTCAATGAGCAGTTCTTC
CASSQVMGAVNEQFF
>TRBV6-5|TRBJ1-2|NA|NA
TGTGCCAGCAGAGAGGAGGAGTGGCAGAACTATGGCTACACCTTC
CASREEEWQNYGYTF
>TRBV3-1/TRBV3-2|TRBJ1-5|once|NA
TGTGCCAGCAGCCAAGATGGGAAGGGAGAGCAGCCCCAGCATTTT
CASSQDGKGEQPQHF
>TRBV10-2|TRBJ1-1|NA|TRBD1
TGCGCCAGCAGTGGTGGGACAGGAGGAAACACTGAAGCTTTCTTT
CASSGGTGGNTEAFF
>TRBV6-5|TRBJ2-6|NA|NA
TGTGCCAGCTCGGGGGTAGCTGGGGCCAACGTCCTGACTTTC
CASSGVAGANVLTF
>TRBV2|TRBJ1-1|NA|TRBD1
TGTGCCAGCCCCGAACAGGGGCCCCCAGCTTTCTTT
CASPEQGPPAFF
>TRBV5-6|TRBJ1-1|NA|NA
TGTGCCAGCAGCCGTGAGGGTGGAGCTTTCTTT
CASSREGGAFF
>TRBV6-5|TRBJ1-4|NA|NA
TGTGCCAGCAGAGCGGGGTCGTCCACTAATGAAAAACTGTTTTTT
CASRAGSSTNEKLFF
>TRBV27|TRBJ2-3|NA|TRBD2
TGTGCCAGCAGTCGACTAGCGGGGGTTAAAGATACGCAGTATTTT
CASSRLAGVKDTQYF
>TRBV4-1|TRBJ1-2|NA|TRBD1
TGCGCCAGCAGCCAAGAACAGGGGGAGGGCTATGGCTACACCTTC
CASSQEQGEGYGYTF
>TRBV6-5|TRBJ1-1|NA|TRBD1
TGTGCCAGCAGTATTTTCGGACAGGCGGAAGCTTTCTTT
CASSIFGQAEAFF
>TRBV7-9|TRBJ1-1|NA|NA
TGTGCCGTACACCCACAGGGATCAGGTACCGAGAAAGCTTTCTTT
CAVHPQGSGTEKAFF
>TRBV5-5|TRBJ2-7|NA|NA
TGTGCCAGCAGCGCGGGCCCCTCCCTCAACGAGCAGTACTTC
CASSAGPSLNEQYF
>TRBV19|TRBJ1-1|NA|NA
TGTGCCAGTAGTAATGGCAGAGACATGAACACTGAAGCTTTCTTT
CASSNGRDMNTEAFF
>TRBV7-9|TRBJ1-1|NA|NA
TGTGCCAGCAGCTCCCGGGGGGGGGCGAGAACTGAAGCTTTCTTT
CASSSRGGARTEAFF
>TRBV27|TRBJ1-2|few|TRBD1
TGTGCCAGCAGTTTATCGGGGCCAGGGGGAGCAAATAACTATGGCTACACCTTC
CASSLSGPGGANNYGYTF
>TRBV24-1|TRBJ1-1|NA|NA
TGTGCCACCAGTGATTTGCGGGACACTGAAGCTTTCTTT
CATSDLRDTEAFF
>TRBV5-6|TRBJ2-3|NA|TRBD1
TGTGCCAGCAGCTCTTACTCTAAAATGGACAGGGGCACAGATACGCAGTATTTT
CASSSYSKMDRGTDTQYF
>TRBV7-3|TRBJ2-2|NA|NA
TGTGCCAGCAGCCCTCGACAGCTCACCGGGGAGCTGTTTTTT
CASSPRQLTGELFF
>TRBV27|TRBJ1-1|NA|NA
TGTGCCAGTTTACAGAACTTGAACACTGAAGCTTTCTTT
CASLQNLNTEAFF
>TRBV6-1|TRBJ2-3|NA|TRBD1
TGTGCCAGCAGTGCTAACTATGGACAGGGGGGTATCACAGATACGCAGTATTTT
CASSANYGQGGITDTQYF
>TRBV5-1|TRBJ1-1|NA|TRBD1
TGCGCCAGCAGCCCGATAGCGGGACAGGGGGAAGCTTTCTTT
CASSPIAGQGEAFF
>TRBV29-1|TRBJ1-2|NA|TRBD1
TGCAGCGTGGGGACCGGGACAGGGTACAATAACTATGGCTACACCTTC
CSVGTGTGYNNYGYTF
>TRBV11-1|TRBJ2-1|NA|NA
TGTGCCAGCAGCTTTTTGGGGAGTAAAGTCTACAATGAGCAGTTCTTC
CASSFLGSKVYNEQFF
>TRBV7-2|TRBJ2-5|NA|NA
TGTGCCAGCAGTTTCGGAGGGCGGGAGACCCAGTACTTC
CASSFGGRETQYF